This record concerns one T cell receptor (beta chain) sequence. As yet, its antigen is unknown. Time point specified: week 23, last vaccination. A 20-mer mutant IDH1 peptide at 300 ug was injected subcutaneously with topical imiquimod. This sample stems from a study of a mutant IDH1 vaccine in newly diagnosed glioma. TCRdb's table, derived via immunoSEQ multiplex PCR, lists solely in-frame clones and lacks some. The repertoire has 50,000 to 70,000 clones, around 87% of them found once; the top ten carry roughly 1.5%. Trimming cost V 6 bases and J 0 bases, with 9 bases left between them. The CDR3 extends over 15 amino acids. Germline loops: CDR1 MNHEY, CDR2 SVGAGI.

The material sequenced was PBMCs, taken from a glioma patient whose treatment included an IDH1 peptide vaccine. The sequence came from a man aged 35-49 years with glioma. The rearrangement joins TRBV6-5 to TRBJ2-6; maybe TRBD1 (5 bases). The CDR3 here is CASSRQISGANVLTF. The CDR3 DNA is TGTGCCAGCAGCCGACAGATCTCTGGGGCCAACGTCCTGACTTTC.